Listed here are 31 T cell receptor beta chains from one sample, sequenced in a study of blood T cell repertoires in COVID-19. Measured with immunoSEQ multiplex PCR; TCRdb has only the in-frame clones, and not every one. The sample has more than 200,000 clones, roughly 91% seen once. Input material: PBMCs or T cells enriched from blood (not recorded which). The origin of the receptors is a man between 25 and 39 years old in a cohort exposed to, infected with or recovered from COVID-19 (not recorded which).

This chain connects TRBV7-9 to TRBJ2-7, with TRBD2 identical over 12 bases. This CDR3 contains 16 residues. Trimming at V came to 5 bases and at J to 2 bases, leaving 7 bases not matched to a gene. CDR1 SEHNR and CDR2 FQNEAQ come from the germline V gene (reference sequence). The chain's CDR3 is CASSPGTSGYTYEQYF. CDR3 coding DNA: TGTGCCAGCAGCCCCGGGACTAGCGGGTATACCTACGAGCAGTACTTC.

The chain has TRBV6-1 and TRBJ2-7; TRBD1 agrees at 7 bases. The germline CDR1 and CDR2 sequences are MNHNS and SASEGT. The CDR3 spans 15 residues. The ends lost 2 bases at V and 5 bases at J; junction bases unmatched: 9. Written as DNA, the CDR3 is TGTGCCAGCAGTGAATCCCTGACAGGGTACCACGAGCAGTACTTC. This translates into CASSESLTGYHEQYF.

The chain employs TRBV19 and TRBJ1-1; TRBD1 matches at 7 bases. The CDR3 runs 14 residues. CDR1 is LNHDA and CDR2 is SQIVND in the germline V gene (reference sequence). V shed 5 bases, J shed 5 bases, and the junction held 8 bases outside the gene matches. CDR3 region: CASSREDRTTEAFF. Here the CDR3 DNA reads TGTGCCAGTAGTCGAGAGGACAGGACAACTGAAGCTTTCTTT.

The chain combines TRBV7-2 with TRBJ2-7; D gene ambiguous. Looked up from germline, CDR1 is SGHTA and CDR2 is FQGNSA. V was clipped by 1 base and J by 6 bases, with 7 bases between them. The CDR3 is 12 residues long. CDR3 protein: CASSLGPLEQYF. The DNA of the CDR3 is TGTGCCAGCAGCTTAGGGCCGCTCGAGCAGTACTTC. The whole variable domain, filled in from reference TRBV7-2 and TRBJ2-7, reads GAGVSQSPSNKVTEKGKDVELRCDPISGHTALYWYRQSLGQGLEFLIYFQGNSAPDKSGLPSDRFSAERTGGSVSTLTIQRTQQEDSAVYLCASSLGPLEQYFGPGTRLTVT.

The J gene is TRBJ2-1, the V gene TRBV27, with 10 bases aligning to TRBD2. This CDR3 spans 13 amino acids. The germline gives CDR1 MNHEY, CDR2 SMNVEV (reference sequence). Trimming at V came to 6 bases and at J to 9 bases, leaving 5 bases not matched to a gene. Here the CDR3 DNA reads TGTGCCAGCAGCTGGACTAGCGGCGGTGAGCAGTTCTTC. Translated, it gives CASSWTSGGEQFF.

The V call is TRBV7-8, the J call TRBJ2-5, with 12 bases lining up with TRBD2. Germline assignment: CDR1 SGHVS and CDR2 FQNEAQ. Trimming removed 5 bases from V and 12 bases from J; junction bases left unmatched: 10. This CDR3 spans 14 amino acids. The CDR3 DNA sequence: TGTGCCAGCAGCGATGGGCTAGCGGGAGGGCCGGAGTACTTC. Its protein is CASSDGLAGGPEYF.

The V gene is TRBV15, the J gene TRBJ2-1; 8 bases map to TRBD2. The germline CDR1 and CDR2 sequences are LNHNV and YYDKDF (reference sequence). Trimming took 0 bases from V and 0 from J; bases not matched to a gene: 4. The CDR3 covers 17 residues. CDR3 sequence (DNA): TGTGCCACCAGCAGAGATAAAGGACTAGCCTCCTACAATGAGCAGTTCTTC. It translates to CATSRDKGLASYNEQFF.

The genes are TRBV27 and TRBJ2-5, with TRBD1 as a possible D gene (7 bases). Germline CDR1 and CDR2: MNHEY and SMNVEV (reference sequence). V lost 5 bases and J lost 1, with 11 bases in between. This CDR3 has 14 amino acids. This CDR3 reads CASSIRGVQETQYF. CDR3 bases: TGTGCCAGCAGTATCAGGGGGGTCCAAGAGACCCAGTACTTC.

This clone has more than one count but fewer than ten. This chain connects TRBV5-6 to TRBJ2-7; tentatively, D is TRBD2 (5 bases). The V gene lost 0 bases and the J gene lost 9 bases, with 19 bases spanning the gap. CDR1 is SGHDT and CDR2 is YYEEEE in the germline V gene. The CDR3 is made up of 15 amino acids. CDR3: CASSLARLGYEGQYF. Written as DNA, the CDR3 is TGTGCCAGCAGCTTGGCCAGGCTAGGGTATGAGGGGCAGTACTTC. The complete variable domain, with remaining parts taken from reference TRBV5-6 and TRBJ2-7, reads DAGVTQSPTHLIKTRGQQVTLRCSPKSGHDTVSWYQQALGQGPQFIFQYYEEEERQRGNFPDRFSGHQFPNYSSELNVNALLLGDSALYLCASSLARLGYEGQYFGPGTRLTVT.

This chain uses TRBV7-9 with TRBJ1-2; the D is unclear. CDR1 and CDR2 from the germline V gene are SEHNR and FQNEAQ (reference sequence). V lost 5 bases, J lost 8 bases, and 15 bases lay in between. This CDR3 spans 13 amino acids. The CDR3 sequence: CASSPAGMVGYTF. The CDR3, as DNA: TGTGCCAGCAGCCCCGCCGGGATGGTAGGCTACACCTTC.

This sequence joins TRBV5-6 and TRBJ1-6; D is perhaps TRBD1 (5 bases). Trimming stripped 2 bases from V and 6 bases from J, with 6 bases between. The CDR3 is made up of 13 amino acids. From germline, CDR1 is SGHDT and CDR2 YYEEEE. DNA for the CDR3: TGTGCCAGCAGCTTTGACAGTAATTCACCCCTCCACTTT. Amino acids: CASSFDSNSPLHF.

The chain links TRBV28 to TRBJ2-1; TRBD2 agrees at 11 bases. Germline lookup yields CDR1 MDHEN and CDR2 SYDVKM. This CDR3 has 20 residues. Trimming cost V 5 bases and J 0 bases; bases outside gene matches: 15. CDR3 nucleotide sequence: TGTGCCAGCAGTCCTGGCTGGACTAGCGGGCTTTATTACTCCTACAATGAGCAGTTCTTC. Encoded protein: CASSPGWTSGLYYSYNEQFF.

The chain uses TRBV19 and TRBJ1-2; 9 bases are a match to TRBD1. V gave up 6 bases and J gave up 7 bases; unmatched junction bases: 6. The CDR3 extends over 13 amino acids. The germline gives CDR1 LNHDA, CDR2 SQIVND (reference sequence). CDR3 sequence (DNA): TGTGCCAGTAGACCGGGACAGGGAGGTGGCTACACCTTC. Residues: CASRPGQGGGYTF.

The chain joins TRBV3-1 (or the pseudogene TRBV3-2) to TRBJ2-3; 9 positions match TRBD2. The CDR3 is made up of 17 amino acids. The V segment lost 6 bases and the J segment 0 bases; nucleotides outside the gene matches: 10. In germline, CDR1 is LGHDT, CDR2 YNNKEL (reference sequence). The CDR3 DNA follows: TGTGCCAGCAGTCAGCGACTAGCGGAGATTAGCACAGATACGCAGTATTTT. Translating it yields CASSQRLAEISTDTQYF.

A single count supports this clone. This chain uses TRBV27 with TRBJ2-1; a weak D match, TRBD1 (6 bases). CDR3 length equals 14 residues. Germline CDR1 and CDR2: MNHEY and SMNVEV (reference sequence). The V and J ends lost 6 bases and 3 bases respectively, with 12 bases between them. Here the CDR3 reads CASRIQGHYNEQFF. As DNA, the CDR3 is TGTGCCAGCAGAATACAGGGTCACTACAATGAGCAGTTCTTC.

The chain carries TRBV9 and TRBJ2-7; no definite D call. The CDR3 length is 14 residues. From germline, CDR1 is SGDLS and CDR2 YYNGEE. Between the trimmed V and J ends, which lost 2 bases and 0 bases, there was a span of 9 bases. DNA of the CDR3: TGTGCCAGCAGCGTCAGGAAGCACTCCTACGAGCAGTACTTC. It encodes CASSVRKHSYEQYF. Based on the CDR3 plus reference TRBV9 and TRBJ2-7, the full variable domain is DSGVTQTPKHLITATGQRVTLRCSPRSGDLSVYWYQQSLDQGLQFLIQYYNGEERAKGNILERFSAQQFPDLHSELNLSSLELGDSALYFCASSVRKHSYEQYFGPGTRLTVT.

The chain joins TRBV4-1 to TRBJ2-7; 9 bases match TRBD2. The germline gives CDR1 MGHRA, CDR2 YSYEKL. This CDR3 has 18 amino acids. J lost 3 bases, V lost 4 bases, and 16 bases had no gene match. The CDR3 protein is CASSPRVSGGIMGYEQYF. The DNA for the CDR3 is TGCGCCAGCAGCCCAAGGGTAAGCGGGGGGATTATGGGCTACGAGCAGTACTTC.

This chain links TRBV28 with TRBJ1-5, with 10 bases identical to TRBD1. Germline assignment: CDR1 MDHEN and CDR2 SYDVKM. V lost 4 bases and J lost 6; bases outside the gene matches: 0. This CDR3 has 13 amino acids. The CDR3: CASSWTGGQPQHF. The CDR3 region has the DNA TGTGCCAGCAGTTGGACAGGGGGTCAGCCCCAGCATTTT.

The chain employs TRBV25-1 and TRBJ1-4; 9 bases match TRBD1. The CDR3 loop spans 15 amino acids. The V segment lost 4 bases and the J segment 5 bases; nucleotides outside the gene matches: 5. Germline-derived CDR1 and CDR2 are MGHDK and SYGVNS. CDR3 nucleotides: TGTGCCAGCAGTGCGGGACAGGGTGGAAATGAAAAACTGTTTTTT. Protein product: CASSAGQGGNEKLFF.

The CDR3 DNA is TGCAGTGCTAAAGACCGGACTGAAGCTTTCTTT. Translation: CSAKDRTEAFF. This chain joins TRBV20-1 and TRBJ1-1, with D unclear. Trimming took 4 bases from V and 5 from J, leaving 8 bases between them. The CDR3 extends over 11 amino acids. Germline V gene data show CDR1 as DFQATT and CDR2 as SNEGSKA (reference sequence).

The chain uses TRBV9 and TRBJ1-5, with 11 nucleotides matching TRBD1. CDR3 length equals 15 residues. Germline trimming cut 4 bases from V and 3 bases from J; bases unmatched to any gene: 3. Germline V gives CDR1 SGDLS, CDR2 YYNGEE. The CDR3 protein is CASSLGQGANQPQHF. The CDR3 DNA is TGTGCCAGCAGCTTAGGACAGGGGGCCAATCAGCCCCAGCATTTT.

V usage is TRBV4-2 and J usage is TRBJ2-7; 8 positions match TRBD2. V was pared by 2 bases and J by 1 base, with 10 bases of the junction left unmatched. The CDR3 has 17 amino acids. Looked up from germline, CDR1 is LGHNA and CDR2 is YNFKEQ. DNA of the CDR3: TGTGCCAGCAGCCAATTCGTTGGGACTAGTGGGTCCTACGAGCAGTACTTC. Protein product: CASSQFVGTSGSYEQYF.

The chain combines TRBV7-9 with TRBJ2-5; TRBD2 matches at 13 bases. The CDR3 sequence is 17 residues long. V shed 1 base and J 4 bases; nucleotides not matched to a gene: 6. Germline V gives CDR1 SEHNR, CDR2 FQNEAQ (reference sequence). Here the CDR3 DNA reads TGTGCCAGCAGCTTAGGGTCGAGACTAGCGGGAGGAGAGACCCAGTACTTC. Amino acids: CASSLGSRLAGGETQYF.

This rearrangement joins TRBV14 to TRBJ2-7; the match to TRBD2 covers 7 bases. The CDR3 contains 15 residues. Trimming took 3 bases from V and 2 from J; bases not matched to a gene: 7. CDR1 SGHDN and CDR2 FVKESK come from the germline V gene. CDR3: CASSHPPRGTYEQYF. The CDR3 nucleotides are TGTGCCAGCAGCCACCCACCGCGGGGGACCTACGAGCAGTACTTC.

The rearrangement joins TRBV6-2 or TRBV6-3 to TRBJ1-4, with D hard to call. CDR1 and CDR2 from the germline V gene are MNHEY and SVGEGT. The CDR3 is made up of 13 amino acids. With 6 bases removed from V and 5 bases from J, the gap between germline ends came to 10 bases. DNA for the CDR3: TGTGCCAGCAGCGACCAGGAAAATGAAAAACTGTTTTTT. This translates into CASSDQENEKLFF.

This chain joins TRBV5-1 and TRBJ2-7, with 12 bases lining up with TRBD2. The junction had 6 bases not matched to a gene; V was cut back by 5 bases and J by 3 bases. The CDR3 spans 15 residues. Germline V gene sequence: CDR1 SGHRS, CDR2 YFSETQ. The CDR3 is CASSYGLAGRYEQYF. The CDR3 bases are TGCGCCAGCAGTTATGGACTAGCGGGGCGCTACGAGCAGTACTTC.

The V and J genes are TRBV11-2 and TRBJ1-1, with 7 positions matching TRBD1. The CDR3 totals 15 residues. V trimming: 5 bases; J trimming: 0 bases; junction bases outside the gene matches: 6. The germline V gene encodes CDR1 SGHAT and CDR2 FQNNGV. The CDR3 DNA sequence: TGTGCCAGCAGCCCACGGACAGGTTTGAACACTGAAGCTTTCTTT. Translation gives CASSPRTGLNTEAFF.

This sequence joins TRBV5-4 and TRBJ2-1; TRBD2 might be the D (6 bases). CDR1 is SGHNT and CDR2 is YYREEE in the germline V gene (reference sequence). V was cut by 1 base and J by 10 bases, with 12 bases left in between. The CDR3 is 13 amino acids. The CDR3 region is CASSLTSSREQFF. CDR3 DNA: TGTGCCAGCAGCTTGACTAGCAGTAGAGAGCAGTTCTTC.

The rearrangement joins TRBV7-8 to TRBJ1-2, with 7 bases identical to TRBD1. CDR1 and CDR2 (germline): SGHVS, FQNEAQ. The CDR3 totals 15 residues. Trimming took 5 bases from V and 6 from J; bases not matched to a gene: 12. DNA of the CDR3: TGTGCCAGCAGCGCATCTGACAGGGATCGGAATGGCTACACCTTC. Protein: CASSASDRDRNGYTF.

This rearrangement joins TRBV29-1 to TRBJ1-1; D gene ambiguous. Deletions cut 7 bases from V and 1 base from J, with 13 bases between. Germline CDR1 reads SQVTM; CDR2 reads ANQGSEA. The CDR3 totals 13 residues. The CDR3 loop is CSALDGANTEAFF. DNA for the CDR3: TGCAGCGCTCTTGATGGAGCGAACACTGAAGCTTTCTTT.

The rearrangement joins TRBV11-1 to TRBJ2-1; D gene uncertain. Germline assignment: CDR1 SGHAT and CDR2 FQDESV (reference sequence). The CDR3 has 16 residues. The V end lost 4 bases, the J end lost 0 bases, and 13 bases lay between the germline ends. The CDR3 DNA sequence: TGTGCCAGCAGCTCACCTGGCGCTAGCTCCTACAATGAGCAGTTCTTC. Translating it yields CASSSPGASSYNEQFF.